Shown below are 17 T cell receptor beta chains from a single sample sequenced in a study of blood T cell repertoires in COVID-19. Data came from immunoSEQ multiplex PCR; TCRdb stores just in-frame clones and leaves some out. Of tens of thousands of clones in the sample, roughly 91% are singletons; the top ten hold 1.5% to 2%. Sequenced material: peripheral blood. Receptors originate from a woman in her forties or fifties in a cohort sampled during active COVID-19.

The chain couples TRBV3-1 (or the pseudogene TRBV3-2) to TRBJ1-1; TRBD1 agrees at 7 bases. The CDR3 runs 18 residues. V shed 4 bases and J 0 bases; nucleotides not matched to a gene: 14. Germline-derived CDR1 and CDR2 are LGHDT and YNNKEL (reference sequence). The chain's CDR3 is CASSLWNRGGTVNTEAFF. The CDR3 bases are TGTGCCAGCAGCCTCTGGAACAGGGGTGGGACAGTGAACACTGAAGCTTTCTTT.

This sequence joins TRBV10-3 and TRBJ1-6, with TRBD1 matching over 9 bases. After removal of 6 bases from V and 7 bases from J, the junction contained 4 bases not matched to a gene. There are 14 residues in the CDR3. Germline-derived CDR1 and CDR2 are ENHRY and SYGVKD. Here the CDR3 DNA reads TGTGCCATCAGCGGGGACAGGGAAAATTCACCCCTCCACTTT. Translation gives CAISGDRENSPLHF.

V usage is TRBV13 and J usage is TRBJ1-2; D unresolved. The V and J ends lost 3 bases and 0 bases respectively, with 5 bases between them. Germline V gene sequence: CDR1 PRHDT, CDR2 FYEKMQ (reference sequence). The length of the CDR3 is 13 residues. This CDR3 is CASSLAANYGYTF. CDR3 nucleotide sequence: TGTGCCAGCAGCTTGGCAGCTAACTATGGCTACACCTTC.

This clone was detected only once. The chain combines TRBV29-1 with TRBJ2-1, with 11 bases lining up with TRBD2. The V segment lost 6 bases and the J segment 8 bases; nucleotides outside the gene matches: 9. This CDR3 region has 14 residues. Germline assignment: CDR1 SQVTM and CDR2 ANQGSEA. DNA of the CDR3: TGCAGCGTCTCCCCTAGCGGGAGGTTGGATGAGCAGTTCTTC. Its translation: CSVSPSGRLDEQFF.

The V gene is TRBV18, the J gene TRBJ1-1; D is possibly TRBD1 (6 bases). Germline CDR1 reads KGHSH; CDR2 reads LQKENI. V lost 1 base, J lost 7 bases, and 13 bases lay in between. The CDR3 runs 14 residues. CDR3 in amino acids: CASSPRTVPDEAFF. CDR3 nucleotides: TGTGCCAGCTCACCACGGACAGTACCTGATGAAGCTTTCTTT.

The J gene is TRBJ1-5, the V gene TRBV2; tentative D call: TRBD1 (5 bases). V lost 3 bases and J lost 4, with 13 bases in between. CDR1 is SNHLY and CDR2 is FYNNEI in the germline V gene. The CDR3 has 15 residues. CDR3 region: CASSDAGTRNQPQHF. CDR3 sequence (DNA): TGTGCCAGCAGTGACGCGGGGACTCGGAATCAGCCCCAGCATTTT.

This clone was recorded once. V gene TRBV6-1 combines with J gene TRBJ1-1, with D hard to call. The V end was cut by 3 bases, the J end by 5 bases, with 10 bases between. CDR3 length equals 13 residues. Germline CDR1 is MNHNS and CDR2 is SASEGT. The chain's CDR3 is CASSESSRTEAFF. CDR3 sequence (DNA): TGTGCCAGCAGTGAGTCTTCGAGGACTGAAGCTTTCTTT.

The chain links TRBV2 to TRBJ2-7; 9 nucleotides match TRBD2. The J segment lost 0 bases and the V segment lost 6 bases, leaving 9 bases of the junction unmatched. The germline CDR1 and CDR2 sequences are SNHLY and FYNNEI. The CDR3 spans 16 residues. In nucleotides, the CDR3 is TGTGCCAGCAGCTCGGAACTAGCGGGCAACTCCTACGAGCAGTACTTC. Its protein product is CASSSELAGNSYEQYF.

This clone was counted only a few times. This chain connects TRBV6-2 or TRBV6-3 to TRBJ2-7, with TRBD1 matching over 9 bases. V lost 6 bases and J lost 3; bases outside the gene matches: 12. CDR3 length: 16 amino acids. Per germline, CDR1 MNHEY and CDR2 SVGEGT. CDR3 region: CASSLRTGAGGYEQYF. The CDR3 DNA sequence: TGTGCCAGCAGCCTTCGGACAGGGGCCGGCGGCTACGAGCAGTACTTC.

The chain links TRBV2 to TRBJ1-5; 8 bases are shared with TRBD1. The CDR3 has 15 amino acids. Germline loops: CDR1 SNHLY, CDR2 FYNNEI. V shed 6 bases, J shed 1 base, and the junction held 5 bases outside the gene matches. The DNA for the CDR3 is TGTGCCAGCAGCGTACAGGGGGGCAGCAATCAGCCCCAGCATTTT. Translating it yields CASSVQGGSNQPQHF.

V and J are TRBV11-2 and TRBJ2-7, with 8 bases aligning to TRBD1. V dropped 4 bases and J dropped 5; count of bases not matched to a gene: 4. The germline CDR1 and CDR2 sequences are SGHAT and FQNNGV. CDR3 length equals 13 residues. The CDR3 is CASSSTGVHEQYF. Written as DNA, the CDR3 is TGTGCCAGCAGCTCGACAGGGGTCCACGAGCAGTACTTC.

The chain couples TRBV27 to TRBJ1-2; 8 positions agree with TRBD1. CDR3 length equals 13 residues. The trim removed 6 bases at V and 6 bases at J, leaving 6 bases unmatched. The V gene's germline CDR1 is MNHEY and CDR2 SMNVEV (reference sequence). This chain's CDR3 is CASRQGAYDGYTF. Written as DNA, the CDR3 is TGTGCCAGCAGGCAGGGGGCATATGATGGCTACACCTTC.

This sequence joins TRBV12-3 or TRBV12-4 and TRBJ1-2; D gene unclear. The ends were cut back, 6 bases at V and 6 bases at J, with 11 bases in the middle. The CDR3 sequence is 12 residues long. CDR3 nucleotide sequence: TGTGCCAGCAGCACGAATGAGGATGGCTACACCTTC. This codes for CASSTNEDGYTF.

The chain uses TRBV6-1 and TRBJ1-3; D is unclear. The germline gives CDR1 MNHNS, CDR2 SASEGT. This CDR3 is 14 amino acids long. V lost 1 base and J 0 bases, leaving 4 bases between the germline ends. CDR3 DNA: TGTGCCAGCAGTGAAGGAGGCTCTGGAAACACCATATATTTT. Encoded protein: CASSEGGSGNTIYF.

CDR3 in amino acids: CASSLLSGGIQETQYF. The CDR3 DNA reads as TGCGCCAGCAGCTTGCTTAGCGGGGGGATCCAAGAGACCCAGTACTTC. This chain joins TRBV5-1 and TRBJ2-5, with TRBD2 matching over 10 bases. Per germline, CDR1 SGHRS and CDR2 YFSETQ. V shed 1 base and J 1 base; nucleotides not matched to a gene: 4. The CDR3 is 16 residues long.

The V and J genes are TRBV6-6 and TRBJ2-7; 8 bases fit TRBD1. Losses at the gene ends were 4 bases for V and 7 bases for J; bases not matched to a gene: 6. The CDR3 totals 13 residues. The germline V gene has CDR1 MNHNY and CDR2 SVGAGI (reference sequence). The CDR3: CASSFPQGGEQYF. The CDR3 coding sequence is TGTGCCAGCAGTTTCCCACAGGGGGGAGAGCAGTACTTC.

This clone has a handful of counts. The gene calls are TRBV19 and TRBJ1-6; D is undetermined. Germline CDR1 reads LNHDA; CDR2 reads SQIVND (reference sequence). The CDR3 is made up of 15 amino acids. Trimming stripped 0 bases from V and 5 bases from J, with 8 bases between. CDR3 DNA sequence: TGTGCCAGTAGTATAGATCGCAGAAATAATTCACCCCTCCACTTT. It yields the protein CASSIDRRNNSPLHF.